This T cell receptor (beta chain) was recorded in a study of OX40 agonist ivuxolimab in advanced cancers. For the study at large: From roughly 23 to 85 years was the age range, with a mean of approximately 63 years, and over 70% were male. Patients with prior anti-PD-1, anti-PD-L1 or anti-CTLA-4 therapy were eligible; about 40% had some.

Produced via immunoSEQ multiplex PCR; TCRdb's table is partial and in-frame only. This sample has about 86,000 clones, with roughly nine tenths found just once. Germline CDR1 reads MNHEY; CDR2 reads SMNVEV (reference sequence). The CDR3 consists of 15 residues. The germline V and J ends were trimmed by 0 bases and 4 bases, with 10 bases remaining between them. Study results and limitations: Normalized expansion of T-cell clones was also low for some nonresponders. Expanded clones were, on average, more numerous in CD8+ T cells than in CD4+.

Turning to this clone: Its antigen is not known.

The clonotype was recovered from an adult with an advanced solid tumor such as melanoma, head and neck, liver or kidney cancer. Sample: CD4+ or CD8+ T cells sorted from blood, taken in a trial of the OX40 agonist ivuxolimab. The chain couples TRBV27 to TRBJ2-1, with D hard to call. CDR3 DNA: TGTGCCAGCAGTTTATCCCCCACTGGATACAATGAGCAGTTCTTC. Translated, it gives CASSLSPTGYNEQFF.